The 6 T cell receptor beta chains in this list originate from one sample, sequenced in a study of T cell changes during pregnancy in multiple sclerosis. This table comes from immunoSEQ multiplex PCR, and its TCRdb copy is limited to in-frame clones, with some not included. Of tens of thousands of clones detected, 89% appear once; the ten largest clones hold approximately 1%. Sequences were derived from peripheral blood, sampled in the first trimester of pregnancy. The receptors derive from a female donor in good health, enrolled as a control in a pregnancy study.

This chain joins TRBV10-1 and TRBJ2-7, with 10 bases fitting TRBD1. The CDR3 consists of 16 residues. V gave up 0 bases and J gave up 2 bases; unmatched junction bases: 4. The germline CDR1 and CDR2 sequences are WNHNN and SYGVQD (reference sequence). CDR3 sequence reads: CASSESLGQGTYEQYF. Here the CDR3 DNA reads TGCGCCAGCAGTGAGTCTTTGGGACAGGGGACCTACGAGCAGTACTTC.

V is TRBV7-8 and J is TRBJ2-7, with 12 bases aligning to TRBD1. Per the germline V gene, CDR1 is SGHVS and CDR2 is FQNEAQ. The CDR3 has 13 residues. Unmatched junction bases numbered 4, after V lost 6 bases and J lost 7 bases. The CDR3: CASSWDRGREQYF. CDR3 coding DNA: TGTGCCAGCAGTTGGGACAGGGGGCGAGAGCAGTACTTC.

The rearrangement links TRBV7-9 to TRBJ2-5; 11 nucleotides agree with TRBD2. With 2 bases clipped from V and 2 bases from J, the junction kept 4 bases outside the gene matches. Looked up from germline, CDR1 is SEHNR and CDR2 is FQNEAQ (reference sequence). The CDR3 has 16 amino acids. The DNA for the CDR3 is TGTGCCAGCAGCTTAACTAGCGGGAGTGGGCAAGAGACCCAGTACTTC. The encoded protein is CASSLTSGSGQETQYF.

This clone was counted only a few times. The V call is TRBV11-2, the J call TRBJ2-4; tentative D call: TRBD1 (5 bases). The CDR3 loop spans 13 amino acids. V gave up 4 bases and J gave up 8 bases, with 12 bases separating them. Germline CDR1 SGHAT, CDR2 FQNNGV. CDR3 DNA: TGTGCCAGCAGCTCTCAGGGCAGGGACATTCAGTACTTC. Translating gives CASSSQGRDIQYF.

This chain joins TRBV11-2 and TRBJ1-2; maybe TRBD1 (6 bases). V lost 3 bases, J lost 8 bases, and 13 bases lay in between. This CDR3 has 13 amino acids. Looked up from germline, CDR1 is SGHAT and CDR2 is FQNNGV. CDR3 residues: CASSFNAQGGYTF. DNA for the CDR3: TGTGCCAGCAGCTTTAACGCACAGGGCGGCTACACCTTC.

The rearrangement links TRBV15 to TRBJ2-2; no definite D call. V was trimmed by 1 base and J by 6 bases, leaving 6 bases between them. The CDR3 has 13 residues. Per the germline V gene, CDR1 is LNHNV and CDR2 is YYDKDF (reference sequence). The CDR3 region is CATSRARAGELFF. The CDR3 DNA follows: TGTGCCACCAGCAGAGCCCGAGCCGGGGAGCTGTTTTTT. Full variable domain (remainder filled in from reference TRBV15 and TRBJ2-2): DAMVIQNPRYQVTQFGKPVTLSCSQTLNHNVMYWYQQKSSQAPKLLFHYYDKDFNNEADTPDNFQSRRPNTSFCFLDIRSPGLGDTAMYLCATSRARAGELFFGEGSRLTVL.